This T cell receptor (beta chain) was sequenced for a study of T cells in Graves' hyperthyroidism and ophthalmopathy. Whole-study results and caveats: Blood also showed most of the thyroid clonotypes that were expanded above 0.001.

Not enrolled were patients with uncontrolled infection, other autoimmune disease, pregnancy or lactation. For the diagnoses, clinical symptoms, serum thyroxine and TRAb, thyroid ultrasound and orbital computed tomography were used. Amplification of TCR beta CDR3 regions used RNA as the template. TCR CDR3 regions were first amplified by RT-PCR with HTBI primers. TCRdb independently ran MiXCR on the multiplex PCR reads; one entry per CDR3 protein. The sample contains around 290,000 distinct CDR3 sequences, approximately 13% of which appear only once. This clonotype was found a few times. Its matching antigen is unknown. The CDR3 sequence is 17 residues long. V was pared by 0 bases and J by 2 bases, with 16 bases between. CDR1 is LNHNV and CDR2 is YYDKDF in the germline V gene (reference sequence).

The J gene is TRBJ1-2, the V gene TRBV15; D is possibly TRBD1 (5 bases). The specimen sequenced was blood. The TCR originated in a woman between 40 and 55 years old with Graves' hyperthyroidism. CDR3 sequence reads: CATSRDWGGARNYGYTF. CDR3 bases: TGTGCCACCAGCAGAGATTGGGGCGGGGCCAGGAACTATGGCTACACCTTC.